The source of this T cell receptor beta chain is a study of identical twins. A few counts support this clonotype. Its antigen is not known. TCRdb reprocessed the 5' RACE reads via MiXCR and lists one record per CDR3 protein. The table records hundreds of thousands of distinct CDR3 sequences, about 7.3% of them present only once. Study-level results: A partial confounding effect on zero-insertion analyses could come from invariant MAIT and iNKT cells. Weaker excess twin sharing was seen among beta out-of-frame sequences. Whereas memory repertoires showed no such difference, abundant cord blood beta clonotypes carried fewer insertions.

Germline CDR1 SGHRS, CDR2 YFSETQ. V lost 7 bases to trimming and J lost 0 bases; unmatched junction nucleotides: 5. This CDR3 has 14 residues. This sample was also put to use in a study of yellow fever vaccine responses in identical twins. As reported in that work: Reportedly, the response of twins' T cells to the vaccine seemed partly convergent, partly personalized.

This chain uses TRBV5-1 with TRBJ1-1; 8 bases align to TRBD1. This clonotype was sampled from a woman aged 18-29 years in good health. The sequenced sample was memory (CD45RO+) T cells sorted from blood. CDR3 protein: CASYPTGVNTEAFF. In nucleotides, the CDR3 is TGCGCCAGCTATCCGACAGGGGTGAACACTGAAGCTTTCTTT.